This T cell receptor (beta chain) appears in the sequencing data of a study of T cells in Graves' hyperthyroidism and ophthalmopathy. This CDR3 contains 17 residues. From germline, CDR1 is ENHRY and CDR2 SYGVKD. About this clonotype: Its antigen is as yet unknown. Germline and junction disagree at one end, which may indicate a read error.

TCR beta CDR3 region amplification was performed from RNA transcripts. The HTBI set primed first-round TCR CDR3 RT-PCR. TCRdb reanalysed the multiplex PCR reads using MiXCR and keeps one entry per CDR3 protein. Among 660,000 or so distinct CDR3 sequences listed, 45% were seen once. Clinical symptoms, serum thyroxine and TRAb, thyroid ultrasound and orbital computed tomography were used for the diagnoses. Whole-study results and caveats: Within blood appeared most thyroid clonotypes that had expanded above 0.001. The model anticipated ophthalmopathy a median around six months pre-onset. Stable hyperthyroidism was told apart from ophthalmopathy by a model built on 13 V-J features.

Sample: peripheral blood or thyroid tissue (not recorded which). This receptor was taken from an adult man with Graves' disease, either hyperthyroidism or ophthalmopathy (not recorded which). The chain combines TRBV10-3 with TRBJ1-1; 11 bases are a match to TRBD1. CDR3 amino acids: CAISESDRGPVNTEASF. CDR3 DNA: TGTGCCATCAGTGAGTCGGACAGGGGGCCGGTGAACACTGAAGCTTCCTTT.